This TCR beta chain originates from a study of blood T cell repertoires in COVID-19. Some clones are missing from TCRdb's copy, which holds only in-frame ones; the method was immunoSEQ multiplex PCR. This sample yields over 300,000 clones, of which about nine tenths are seen a single time; over 9% belongs to the top ten. This CDR3 is built from 16 residues. Germline CDR1 reads LGHNA; CDR2 reads YNFKEQ. With 1 base clipped from V and 1 base from J, the junction kept 5 bases outside the gene matches. The sequenced sample consisted of PBMCs or T cells enriched from blood (not recorded which). The rearrangement links TRBV4-2 to TRBJ2-3; 7 bases agree with TRBD2. This TCR came from a woman aged 40 to 49 who had recovered from COVID-19. CDR3 region: CASSQVGGSGTDTQYF. As DNA, the CDR3 is TGTGCCAGCAGCCAAGTGGGCGGGAGCGGCACAGATACGCAGTATTTT.